This T cell receptor beta chain was captured in a study of T cell responses to AZD1222 COVID-19 vaccine. The study's findings and limits: In all cases, repertoires were sampled only after the peak T cell response.

This clone was found once. The antigen is undetermined. The assay was immunoSEQ multiplex PCR, and TCRdb's table has in-frame clones only and misses some. Here the sample spans fewer than 300,000 clones, approximately 95% being singletons. V lost 5 bases to trimming and J lost 5 bases, with 17 bases between them. CDR3 length: 14 residues. Looked up from germline, CDR1 is SGDLS and CDR2 is YYNGEE. The sequence was obtained from an adult in good health. The chain uses TRBV9 and TRBJ2-7; weak D call: TRBD1 (7 bases). The sequenced sample was peripheral blood, obtained on day 0 of AZD1222 vaccination. The CDR3 protein is CASSHTGEAHEQYF. CDR3 bases: TGTGCCAGCAGTCATACAGGGGAGGCCCACGAGCAGTACTTC.